This TCR beta chain appears in the sequencing data of a study of post-analysis software for immune sequencing data. General study findings and limits: Compared against controls, patients with multiple sclerosis displayed significantly lower normalized Chao1 diversity. The F measure placed samples prepared in the same batch into strongly shared clusters. Roughly 5 TRBV segments, TRBV5-6, TRBV5-1 and TRBV20-1 among them, were found more frequent in patients than controls.

Trimming cost V 0 bases and J 11 bases; bases outside gene matches: 8. Germline assignment: CDR1 MNHEY and CDR2 SVGAGI. The CDR3 loop spans 15 amino acids. Unique molecular identifiers were built into the TCR beta cDNA libraries. T cells numbering roughly 1 to 10 million yielded cDNA molecules that totaled about 500,000. TCRdb used MiXCR to reprocess the PCR reads, holding one entry per CDR3 protein. The data show about 460,000 distinct CDR3 sequences, with nearly 45% seen just once and 12% held by the top ten. To note about this clonotype: The antigen is unknown.

Material: blood. The chain links TRBV6-5 to TRBJ1-1; 11 bases agree with TRBD1. This sequence originates from a girl aged 5-17 years with multiple sclerosis. Here the CDR3 DNA reads TGTGCCAGCAGTTACTCAGGACAGGGGGCGATTGAGGCTTTCTTT. This codes for CASSYSGQGAIEAFF.